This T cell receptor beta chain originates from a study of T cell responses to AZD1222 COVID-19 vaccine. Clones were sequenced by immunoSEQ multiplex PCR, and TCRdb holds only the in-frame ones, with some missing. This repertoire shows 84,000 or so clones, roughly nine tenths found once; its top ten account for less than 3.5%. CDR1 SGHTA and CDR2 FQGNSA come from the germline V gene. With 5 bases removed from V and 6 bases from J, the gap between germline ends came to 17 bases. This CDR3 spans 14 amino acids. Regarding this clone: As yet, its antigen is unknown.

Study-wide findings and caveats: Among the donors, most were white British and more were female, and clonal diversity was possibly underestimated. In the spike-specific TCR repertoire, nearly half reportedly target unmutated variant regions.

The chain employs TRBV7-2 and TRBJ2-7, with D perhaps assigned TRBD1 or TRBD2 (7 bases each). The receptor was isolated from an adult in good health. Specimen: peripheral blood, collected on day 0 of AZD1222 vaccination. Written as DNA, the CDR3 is TGTGCCAGCAGCACCCGACAGGGAGGGTCCGAGCAGTACTTC. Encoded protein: CASSTRQGGSEQYF.